These T cell receptor beta chains were read from a single sample in a study of shared clonotypes between healthy human individuals. Some clones are missing from TCRdb's copy, which holds only in-frame ones; the method was immunoSEQ multiplex PCR. The data show around 200,000 clones, just under 95% seen once. The specimen was naive CD4+ T cells sorted from blood. Every receptor here comes from a woman aged 25 to 39 in good health. CDR3s include the opening cysteine and the closing phenylalanine or tryptophan. The order of the fields is J gene, clone size, D gene, V gene, CDR3 DNA, CDR3 protein. D genes are given only for firm matches. For some rows the clone size is stated as once, few or many, or as a class when expanded; others skip it.

>TRBJ2-1|-|-|TRBV7-9
TGTGCCAGCAGCTTAGTACACAGCAATGAGCAGTTCTTC
CASSLVHSNEQFF
>TRBJ2-3|-|-|TRBV18
TGTGCCAGCTCACCGGGAGTGGGAGATACGCAGTATTTT
CASSPGVGDTQYF
>TRBJ1-5|few|-|TRBV10-1
TGCGCCACCTCGACAGGTCCCAATCAGCCCCAGCATTTT
CATSTGPNQPQHF
>TRBJ2-7|-|-|TRBV18
TGTGCCAGCTCACCTCCAAAGGGAGCAGACCTCTACGAGCAGTACTTC
CASSPPKGADLYEQYF
>TRBJ2-7|-|TRBD1|TRBV28
TGTGCCAGCAGTTCCCCCGGACAGGATAACGAGCAGTACTTC
CASSSPGQDNEQYF
>TRBJ2-7|-|TRBD2|TRBV27
TGTGCCAGCAGGCCCAGCGGGAGGGCCTACGAGCAGTACTTC
CASRPSGRAYEQYF
>TRBJ1-5|-|-|TRBV28
TGTGCCAGCAGTTTGCCGAGCAATCAGCCCCAGCATTTT
CASSLPSNQPQHF
>TRBJ1-2|-|-|TRBV19
TGTGCCAGTAGTCCACACGACAGGCGTAACTATGGCTACACCTTC
CASSPHDRRNYGYTF
>TRBJ2-7|-|-|TRBV6-5
TGTGCCAGCAGCCCCGCCCGGGTGACCTACGAGCAGTACTTC
CASSPARVTYEQYF
>TRBJ2-6|-|TRBD1|TRBV9
TGTGCCAGCAGCGGAACCGGGACAGGGGCGCCAACTGGGGCCAACGTCCTGACTTTC
CASSGTGTGAPTGANVLTF
>TRBJ2-7|-|TRBD2|TRBV7-2
TGTGCCAGCAGCCCCTCGAGGACTAGAGGCGCCTACGAGCAGTACTTC
CASSPSRTRGAYEQYF
>TRBJ1-2|-|-|TRBV5-4
TGTGCCAGCAGCTTGGGGGGAGGGTTAGGTTCCTATGGCTACACCTTC
CASSLGGGLGSYGYTF
>TRBJ2-7|-|-|TRBV28
TGTGCCAGCAGTTTCACTAGCTTCTACGAGCAGTACTTC
CASSFTSFYEQYF
>TRBJ1-1|-|-|TRBV15
TGTGCCACCAGCAGAGATCCGACCGGAGGACGGCGCGAAGCTTTCTTT
CATSRDPTGGRREAFF
>TRBJ1-2|-|TRBD1|TRBV2
TGTGCCAGCAATTCGGACAGGGTGGGTTATTCTGGCTACACCTTC
CASNSDRVGYSGYTF
>TRBJ2-7|once|TRBD1|TRBV19
TGTGCCAGTAGTCTGGGTCAGGGGGCTTACGAGCAGTACTTC
CASSLGQGAYEQYF
>TRBJ2-7|once|-|TRBV5-8
TGTGCCAGCAGCTCTTACGAGCAGTACTTC
CASSSYEQYF
>TRBJ2-3|-|TRBD2|TRBV5-1
TGCGCCAGCAGCTTGGGACTAGCGGGATCCACAGATACGCAGTATTTT
CASSLGLAGSTDTQYF
>TRBJ1-5|-|-|TRBV28
TGTGCCAGCAGTTTCCCCCGCGAGGCGGGCAATCAGCCCCAGCATTTT
CASSFPREAGNQPQHF
>TRBJ2-7|-|TRBD2|TRBV4-2
TGTGCCAGCAGCCAGGCAGCGAAGATAAGCGGGAGCGCGACCTACGAGCAGTACTTC
CASSQAAKISGSATYEQYF
>TRBJ2-7|-|TRBD1|TRBV7-9
TGTGCCAGCAGCCGGGACAGGGACTACGAGCAGTACTTC
CASSRDRDYEQYF
>TRBJ2-2|-|TRBD1|TRBV7-9
TGTGCCAGCAGCGCCCGGGACAGGGCTGCCGGGGAGCTGTTTTTT
CASSARDRAAGELFF
>TRBJ1-2|-|-|TRBV9
TGTGCCAGCAGCGTAGGGCGGAACTATGGCTACACCTTC
CASSVGRNYGYTF
>TRBJ2-7|-|-|TRBV11-2
TGTGCCAGCAGCTTAGGGGGGAGAAATGCCCCCGAGCAGTACTTC
CASSLGGRNAPEQYF
>TRBJ2-7|few|-|TRBV27
TGTGCCACCTCCGGAAACTTCCTCTACGAGCAGTACTTC
CATSGNFLYEQYF
>TRBJ1-4|-|-|TRBV6-1
TGTGCCAGCGGTAGACCCGCAACTAATGAAAAACTGTTTTTT
CASGRPATNEKLFF
>TRBJ2-7|-|-|TRBV5-4
TGTGCCAGCAGCTCCCCTCCCTCAAATATCGAGCAGTACTTC
CASSSPPSNIEQYF
>TRBJ2-3|-|-|TRBV23-1
TGCGCCAGCAAACCCGCGTGGCTGGATGGCACAGATACGCAGTATTTT
CASKPAWLDGTDTQYF
>TRBJ1-5|-|-|TRBV19
TGTGCCAGTAGTAAGATGTCAGAAATCAATCAGCCCCAGCATTTT
CASSKMSEINQPQHF
>TRBJ2-5|-|TRBD2|TRBV14
TGTGCCAGCAGCCCTCTGACTCGCGGGAGGGCCGGTTTCCAGTACTTC
CASSPLTRGRAGFQYF
>TRBJ2-7|-|-|TRBV18
TGTGCCAGCTCACCACGCATCCTGAGTTCGGGGAACGAGCAGTACTTC
CASSPRILSSGNEQYF
>TRBJ1-1|-|-|TRBV18
TGTGCCAGCTCAATGGACACCGGGTTGGACACTGAAGCTTTCTTT
CASSMDTGLDTEAFF
>TRBJ1-1|-|TRBD1|TRBV7-2
TGTGCCAGCAGAAAACAGGGGATTGGAACTGAAGCTTTCTTT
CASRKQGIGTEAFF
>TRBJ2-3|-|-|TRBV7-9
TGTGCCAGCAGCGCTAGCACAGATACGCAGTATTTT
CASSASTDTQYF
>TRBJ1-5|-|TRBD1|TRBV7-9
TGTGCCAGCAGCTTACAGGGGGATAGCAATCAGCCCCAGCATTTT
CASSLQGDSNQPQHF
>TRBJ2-6|-|-|TRBV19
TGTGCCAGTAGTTCAATCTCTGGGGCCAACGTCCTGACTTTC
CASSSISGANVLTF
>TRBJ2-7|-|-|TRBV7-2
TGTGCCAGCAGCTTAGAGGGGTTCTCCTACGAGCAGTACTTC
CASSLEGFSYEQYF
>TRBJ2-7|-|-|TRBV18
TGTGCCAGCTCACGGGACATTTCTCAATACGAGCAGTACTTC
CASSRDISQYEQYF